This T cell receptor (beta chain) was found in a study of tumor and adjacent non-tumor tissue in lung cancer (dated by TCRdb to between 2017 and 2018). Concerning the study at large: Of the cohort, eleven to twelve patients had adenocarcinoma, 2 had squamous cell carcinoma and 1 had small cell lung cancer. Ages among the 15 or so patients ranged from roughly 30 to 76 years, there were 10 or so men and 5 women, and disease was at TNM stage I to III. In total, sequencing yielded approximately 130,000,000 productive TCRbeta reads, which works out to an average of approximately 4 million reads per sample. The study compared bulk TCRbeta repertoires between lung tumor tissue and matched distant non-tumor lung tissue from approximately 14 lung cancer patients. More than 25 paired specimens, one tumor and one normal lung sample per patient, were profiled by TCRbeta CDR3 sequencing.

A note on this clonotype: There is no known antigen for this receptor. Just one base apart from a much larger clone, this may be a read error.

Library preparation was by multiplex PCR. Data came from an Illumina HiSeq 2500. TCRbeta libraries were constructed through three rounds of nested PCR with primers (Table S4) according to protocols modified from ARM-PCR. Before sequencing, PCR products of 200-500 bp were cut from the gel and purified using the QIAquick gel extraction kit. The paper's processing steps were these. Reads were cleaned with Trimmomatic, merged with FLASH into complete CDR3 sequences, and assigned to V(D)J germline segments with MiTCR. Clonal diversity was calculated as the inverse Simpson's index using VDJtools. A read counted as productive if the sequence was in-frame and lacked a premature stop codon. TCRdb reprocessing: public reads trimmed at Q25 with fastp, clones called with MiXCR, in-frame beta chains kept. Records with the same CDR3 protein are collapsed into one entry carrying the most frequent genes and DNA. V and J calls and clone size were set by TCRdb, not the authors. This sample has around 57,000 distinct CDR3 sequences in its table, and about 61% of those were observed once. Jointly, the top ten make up 32% of the sample.

Overall study results and their limits: Peripheral blood was not sequenced, so blood TCRbeta repertoires were not examined in the lung cancer patients of the study. Only around 15 patients were included in the cohort, and the need for larger samples and more detailed clinical data was noted by the authors. The sequencing platform is not named in the methods, and unique molecular identifiers are not mentioned. Younger patients had significantly higher TCR diversity, and higher tumor TCR diversity was associated with shorter overall and disease-free survival. Tumor tissue showed significantly greater TCR diversity (inverse Simpson) than normal lung tissue (roughly 430 vs 170, P = 0.0075, Mann-Whitney U test). In normal lung, the top 100 clones accounted for a significantly larger cumulative share of the repertoire than in tumor tissue.

Bulk unsorted tissue served as the source for RNA extraction, and RNA quality was assessed using a NanoDrop ND-1000 and an Agilent 2100. For the normal lung samples, distant non-tumor tissue was collected more than 3 cm away from the tumor edge. Newly diagnosed lung cancer patients without prior chemotherapy who had been admitted for thoracic surgery in China between August and November 2014 were enrolled as donors. Anyone who had undergone radiotherapy or chemotherapy before, or who had another cancer at the same time, was left out of the study. Surgical tissue pieces of roughly 1-2.3 cm3 were preserved in RNAlater solution and stored at -80 °C until use. CDR1 and CDR2 are read off the germline V gene as SGHDT and YYEEEE. The CDR3 spans 13 residues, from the cysteine through the phenylalanine. Only the CDR3 DNA is retained, 39 bases long and in frame from the first base.

This receptor was taken from a man between 65 and 79 years old with non-small cell lung cancer. The material sequenced was distant non-tumor lung tissue. The chain is made from TRBV5-6 and TRBJ2-1; the D gene is possibly TRBD1, with 5 bases matching. The nucleotide sequence reads as follows: TGTGCCGGCAGCTTGAGCAGGGTCCATGAGCAGTTCTTC. Translated, this gives CAGSLSRVHEQFF.